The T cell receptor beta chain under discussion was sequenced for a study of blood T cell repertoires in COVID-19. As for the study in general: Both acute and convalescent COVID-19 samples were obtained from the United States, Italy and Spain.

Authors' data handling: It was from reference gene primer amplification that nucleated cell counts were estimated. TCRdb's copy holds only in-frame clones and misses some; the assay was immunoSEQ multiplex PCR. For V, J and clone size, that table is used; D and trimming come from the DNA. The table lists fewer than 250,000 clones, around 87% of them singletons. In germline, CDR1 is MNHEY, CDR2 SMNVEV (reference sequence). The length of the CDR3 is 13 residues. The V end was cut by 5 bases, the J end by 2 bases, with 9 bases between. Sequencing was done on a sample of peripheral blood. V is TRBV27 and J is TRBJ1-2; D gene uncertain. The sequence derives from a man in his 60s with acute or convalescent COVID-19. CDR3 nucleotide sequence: TGTGCCAGCAGTAGGCGGCAAAACTATGGCTACACCTTC. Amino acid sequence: CASSRRQNYGYTF.